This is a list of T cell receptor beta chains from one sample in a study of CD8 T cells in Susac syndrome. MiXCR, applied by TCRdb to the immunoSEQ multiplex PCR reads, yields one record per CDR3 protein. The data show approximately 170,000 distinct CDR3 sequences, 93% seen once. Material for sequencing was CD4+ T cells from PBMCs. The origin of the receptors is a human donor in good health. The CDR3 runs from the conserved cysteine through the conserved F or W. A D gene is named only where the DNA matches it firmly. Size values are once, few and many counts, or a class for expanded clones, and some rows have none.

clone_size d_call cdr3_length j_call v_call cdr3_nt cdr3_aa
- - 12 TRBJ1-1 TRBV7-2 TGTGCCATTACGGACAGCCACACTGAAGCTTTCTTT CAITDSHTEAFF
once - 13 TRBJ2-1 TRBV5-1 TGCGCCAGCAGCTCCGAGGGGTACAATGAGCAGTTCTTC CASSSEGYNEQFF
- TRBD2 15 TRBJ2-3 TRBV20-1 TGCAGTGCTGGTACTGGCGGGGGGCGGACAGATACGCAGTATTTT CSAGTGGGRTDTQYF
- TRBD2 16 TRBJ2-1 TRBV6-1 TGTGCCAGCAGTCTAGCGGGGGCTAGCTCCTACAATGAGCAGTTCTTC CASSLAGASSYNEQFF
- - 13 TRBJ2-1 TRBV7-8 TGTGCCAGCAGCCCGGGGCCCTTAAGTGAGCAGTTCTTC CASSPGPLSEQFF
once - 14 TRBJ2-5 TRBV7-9 TGTGCCAGCAGCCAGGGGCTATCAGGAGCAGGCCAGTACTTC CASSQGLSGAGQYF
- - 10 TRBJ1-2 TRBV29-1 TGCAGCGTTGACGGTCCTGGCTACACCTTC CSVDGPGYTF
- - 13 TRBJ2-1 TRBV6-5 TGTGCCAGCAGACAGACCGGGACCCAGGGGAAGTTCTTC CASRQTGTQGKFF
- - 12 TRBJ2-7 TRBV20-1 TGCAGTGCTAGAGATAGAGCTTACGAGCAGTACTTC CSARDRAYEQYF
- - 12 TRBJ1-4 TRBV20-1 TGCAGTGCTAGACTCAGGGAGGCTCGGCTGTTTTTT CSARLREARLFF
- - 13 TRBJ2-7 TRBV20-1 TGCAGTGCAGTAGGGACTTCTACCTACGAGCAGTACTTC CSAVGTSTYEQYF
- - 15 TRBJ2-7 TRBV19 TGTGCCAGTAGTATAGTATCGGGCAGGGCCTACGAGCAGTACTTC CASSIVSGRAYEQYF
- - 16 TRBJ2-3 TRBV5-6 TGTGCCAGCAGCTGGGGGGGGCGGTCCGTTCTAGATACGCAGTATTTT CASSWGGRSVLDTQYF
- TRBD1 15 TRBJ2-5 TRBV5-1 TGCGCCAGCAGCGGGTGGGCAGGGGGACAAGAGACCCAGTACTTC CASSGWAGGQETQYF
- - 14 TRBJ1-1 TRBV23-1 TGCGCCAGCTCGGAAGATCCGGCCCCCGCTGAAGCTTTCTTT CASSEDPAPAEAFF
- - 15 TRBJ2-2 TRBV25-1 TGTGCCAGCAGTGAATTGGCAGGGAACACCGGGGAGCTGTTTTTT CASSELAGNTGELFF
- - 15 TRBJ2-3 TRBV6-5 TGTGCCAGCACGCTAGAGGCAGGGGGGCCGCATACGCAGTATTTT CASTLEAGGPHTQYF
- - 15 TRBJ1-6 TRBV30 TGTGCCTGGAGTGTTGGGGGTTCCTATAATTCACCCCTCCACTTT CAWSVGGSYNSPLHF
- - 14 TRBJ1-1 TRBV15 TGTGCCACCAGCAGGACTAGGTTGGGGGACGAAGCTTTCTTT CATSRTRLGDEAFF
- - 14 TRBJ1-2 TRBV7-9 TGTGCCAGCAGCTTAGATATCTTAACGGGTGGCTACACCTTC CASSLDILTGGYTF
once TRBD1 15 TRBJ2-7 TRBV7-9 TGTGCCAGCAGCTCACGAGGGACAGGGATGTACGAGCAGTACTTC CASSSRGTGMYEQYF
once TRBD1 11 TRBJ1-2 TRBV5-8 TGTGCCAGCAGCTTTGACAGGGGGGTTACCTTC CASSFDRGVTF
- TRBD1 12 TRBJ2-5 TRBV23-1 TGCGCCAGCAGTCCCCCAGGGGGCGCAAAGGACTTC CASSPPGGAKDF
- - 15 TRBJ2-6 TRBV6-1 TGTGCCACAGACAGGAAAACCTCTGGGGCCAACGTCCTGACTTTC CATDRKTSGANVLTF
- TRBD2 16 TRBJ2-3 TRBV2 TGTGCCAGCAGTGTTGGAGCGGGGGGTCCTGCGGATACGCAGTATTTT CASSVGAGGPADTQYF
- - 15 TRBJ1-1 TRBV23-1 TGCGCCAGCAGTCAATCCCATCCTGAGAACACTGAAGCTTTCTTT CASSQSHPENTEAFF
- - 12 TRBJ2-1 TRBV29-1 TGCAGCGTTGGTAAAGCCTACAATGAGCAGTTCTTC CSVGKAYNEQFF
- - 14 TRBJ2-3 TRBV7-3 TGTGCCAGCAGCTTAATAGGCACATCTGATACGCAGTATTTT CASSLIGTSDTQYF